The 3 T cell receptor beta chains below were found in one sample sequenced in a study of cytomegalovirus exposure and HLA in healthy donors. Sequencing used immunoSEQ multiplex PCR; TCRdb keeps in-frame clones, though not all of them. The sample has approximately 160,000 clones, around 81% seen once. Source material: PBMCs. These receptor sequences come from a young man in good health and CMV-seropositive.

This chain joins TRBV9 and TRBJ2-1; D may be TRBD2 (6 bases). Trimming took off 0 bases at V and 7 bases at J, with 14 bases between the two ends. The CDR3 is made up of 15 amino acids. The V gene's germline CDR1 is SGDLS and CDR2 YYNGEE. CDR3 DNA sequence: TGTGCCAGCAGCGTAGGCGGGGTCTCGGGTAATGAGCAGTTCTTC. It codes for CASSVGGVSGNEQFF.

This clone has only a few counts. The genes are TRBV6-6 and TRBJ2-7, with D perhaps matching TRBD1 (6 bases). The V gene's germline CDR1 is MNHNY and CDR2 SVGAGI (reference sequence). V shed 2 bases and J shed 2 bases, with 16 bases lying between them. This CDR3 is built from 16 residues. In nucleotides, the CDR3 is TGTGCCAGCAGTTACCCCGCCCGGGACAACACCTACGAGCAGTACTTC. It yields the protein CASSYPARDNTYEQYF.

The chain employs TRBV10-1 and TRBJ2-7; 10 bases are a match to TRBD1. This CDR3 comprises 16 residues. The germline V gene encodes CDR1 WNHNN and CDR2 SYGVQD (reference sequence). V shed 6 bases and J 3 bases; nucleotides not matched to a gene: 11. As DNA, the CDR3 is TGCGCCAGCAGGGCCGGGACAGGGGATCCTCTCTACGAGCAGTACTTC. It encodes CASRAGTGDPLYEQYF.